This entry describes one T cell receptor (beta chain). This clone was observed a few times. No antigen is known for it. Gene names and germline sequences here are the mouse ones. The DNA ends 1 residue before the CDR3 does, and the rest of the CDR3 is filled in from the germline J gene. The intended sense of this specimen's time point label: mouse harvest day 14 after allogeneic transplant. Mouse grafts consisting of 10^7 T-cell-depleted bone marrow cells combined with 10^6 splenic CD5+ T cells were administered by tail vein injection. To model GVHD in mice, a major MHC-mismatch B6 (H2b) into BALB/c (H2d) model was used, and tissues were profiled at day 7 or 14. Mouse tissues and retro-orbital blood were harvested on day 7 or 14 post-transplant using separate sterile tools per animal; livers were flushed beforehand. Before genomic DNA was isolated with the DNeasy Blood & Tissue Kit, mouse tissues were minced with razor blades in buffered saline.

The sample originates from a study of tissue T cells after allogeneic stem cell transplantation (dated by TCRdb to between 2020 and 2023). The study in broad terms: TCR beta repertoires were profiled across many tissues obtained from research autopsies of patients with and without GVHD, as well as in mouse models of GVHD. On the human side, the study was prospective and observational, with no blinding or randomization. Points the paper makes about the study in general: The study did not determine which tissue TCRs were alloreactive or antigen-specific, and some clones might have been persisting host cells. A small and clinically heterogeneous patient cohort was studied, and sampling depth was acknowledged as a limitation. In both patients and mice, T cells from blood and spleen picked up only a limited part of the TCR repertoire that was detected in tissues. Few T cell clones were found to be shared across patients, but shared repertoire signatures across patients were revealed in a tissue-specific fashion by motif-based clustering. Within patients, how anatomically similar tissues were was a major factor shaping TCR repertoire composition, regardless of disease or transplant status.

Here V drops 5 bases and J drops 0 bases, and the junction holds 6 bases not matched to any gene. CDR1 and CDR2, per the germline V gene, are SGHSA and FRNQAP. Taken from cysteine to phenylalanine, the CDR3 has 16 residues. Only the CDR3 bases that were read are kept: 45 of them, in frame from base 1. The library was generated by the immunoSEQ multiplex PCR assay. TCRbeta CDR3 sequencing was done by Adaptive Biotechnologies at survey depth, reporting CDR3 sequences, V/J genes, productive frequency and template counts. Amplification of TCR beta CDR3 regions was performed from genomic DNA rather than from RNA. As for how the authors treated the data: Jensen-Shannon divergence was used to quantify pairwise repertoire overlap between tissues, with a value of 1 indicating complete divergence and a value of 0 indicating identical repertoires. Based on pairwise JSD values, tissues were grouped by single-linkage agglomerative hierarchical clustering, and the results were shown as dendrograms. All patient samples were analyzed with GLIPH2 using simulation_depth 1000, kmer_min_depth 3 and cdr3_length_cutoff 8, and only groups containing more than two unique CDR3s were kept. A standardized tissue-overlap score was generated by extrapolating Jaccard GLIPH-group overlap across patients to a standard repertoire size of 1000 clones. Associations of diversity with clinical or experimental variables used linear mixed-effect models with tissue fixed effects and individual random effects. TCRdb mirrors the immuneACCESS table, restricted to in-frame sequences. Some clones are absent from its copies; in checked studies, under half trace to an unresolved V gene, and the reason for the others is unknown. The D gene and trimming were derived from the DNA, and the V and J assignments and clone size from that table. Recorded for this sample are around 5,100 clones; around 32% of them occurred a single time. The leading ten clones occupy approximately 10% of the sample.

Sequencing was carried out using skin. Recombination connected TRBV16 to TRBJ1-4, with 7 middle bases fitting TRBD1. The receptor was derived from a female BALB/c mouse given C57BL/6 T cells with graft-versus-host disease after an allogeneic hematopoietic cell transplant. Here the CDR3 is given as CASSPRGAFSNERLFF. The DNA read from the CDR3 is TGTGCAAGCAGCCCCAGGGGGGCATTTTCCAACGAAAGATTATTT.